This T cell receptor beta chain was profiled in a study of shared clonotypes between healthy human individuals. Study details: CD8 memory received one plate per donor, CD8 naive two, CD4 memory three and CD4 naive three. General study results and limits: Owing to a small donor count, the genetic and exposure-history diversity represented was limited.

Germline V gene lookup returns CDR1 WSHSY and CDR2 SAAADI. V was clipped by 7 bases and J by 7 bases; unmatched bases: 3. This CDR3 contains 11 residues. Some clones are missing from TCRdb's copy, which holds only in-frame ones; the method was immunoSEQ multiplex PCR. The table lists 300,000 to 400,000 clones, roughly 70% of them singletons, with about a tenth in the top ten. The table lists this clone with a count of one. What it recognizes is unknown. The chain carries TRBV10-2 and TRBJ1-1, with 7 nucleotides matching TRBD1. Input material: memory CD4+ T cells sorted from blood. The sample's subset: CD45RA-negative fraction. The source of this sequence is a man aged 25 to 40 in good health. As DNA, the CDR3 is TGCGCCAGCAAACAGGGGTATGAAGCTTTCTTT. Protein sequence: CASKQGYEAFF.